Reported below is one T cell receptor beta chain. Antigen specificity is unknown. CDR3 length equals 15 residues. V was clipped by 5 bases and J by 7 bases, with 15 bases between them. The germline CDR1 and CDR2 sequences are MGHDK and SYGVNS. Assay used: immunoSEQ multiplex PCR; TCRdb lists only in-frame clones, some missing. The data show approximately 89,000 clones, 90% to 95% seen once. These data originate in a study of graft-versus-host responses after intestinal transplantation. Background on the study: All of the recipients had induction that used anti-thymocyte globulin, then tacrolimus and steroids for roughly three years. Study outcomes and limitations: Declining HvG levels early post-transplant were linked to peak circulating GvH clone levels. Recipient bone marrow held GvH clones, some seen earlier in ileum or blood.

The sequence was obtained from a human donor who was the organ donor for an intestinal transplant. The sequencing here drew on unstimulated CD8+ T cells sorted from spleen or lymph node cells, taken before transplant. This chain uses TRBV25-1 with TRBJ1-6; tentatively, D is TRBD1 (5 bases). CDR3 loop: CASSPLRGFNSPLHF. The CDR3 nucleotides read TGTGCCAGCAGTCCCCTACGGGGGTTCAATTCACCCCTCCACTTT.